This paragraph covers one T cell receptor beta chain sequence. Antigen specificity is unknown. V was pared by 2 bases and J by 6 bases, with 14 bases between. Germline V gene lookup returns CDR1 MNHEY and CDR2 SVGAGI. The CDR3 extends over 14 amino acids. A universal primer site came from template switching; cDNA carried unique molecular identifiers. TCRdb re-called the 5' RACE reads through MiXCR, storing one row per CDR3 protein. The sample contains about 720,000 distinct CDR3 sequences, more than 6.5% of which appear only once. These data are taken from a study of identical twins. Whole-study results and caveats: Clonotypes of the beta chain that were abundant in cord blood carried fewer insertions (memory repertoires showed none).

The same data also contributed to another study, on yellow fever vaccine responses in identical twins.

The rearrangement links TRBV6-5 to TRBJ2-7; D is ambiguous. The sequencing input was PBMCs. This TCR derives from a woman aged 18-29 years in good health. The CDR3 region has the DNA TGTGCCAGCAGTTACCGTGAGTACCTCGGCGAGCAGTACTTC. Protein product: CASSYREYLGEQYF.